A single sample is the source of the 24 T cell receptor beta chains below, sequenced in a study of blood T cell repertoires in COVID-19. TCRdb's copy holds only in-frame clones and misses some; the assay was immunoSEQ multiplex PCR. There are some 230,000 clones in the sample; roughly four fifths occur only once, and over 7% lies in the top ten. The material sequenced was peripheral blood. Receptors were obtained from a woman older than 75 with COVID-19, enrolled during active disease.

CDR3 in amino acids: CATRDTLRGTFF. The CDR3 nucleotides are TGCGCCACCCGGGACACCTTAAGAGGGACTTTCTTT. The gene calls are TRBV23-1 and TRBJ1-1, with D perhaps TRBD1 (6 bases). TRBV23-1 is given ORF status, its function remaining uncertain. This CDR3 region has 12 residues. With 10 bases removed from V and 12 bases from J, the gap between germline ends came to 21 bases.

CDR3 loop: CASSPTHLATNEKLFF. DNA of the CDR3: TGTGCCAGCTCACCTACACACCTAGCAACTAATGAAAAACTGTTTTTT. This chain connects TRBV18 to TRBJ1-4; D is unresolved. V shed 3 bases and J shed 0 bases, with 11 bases lying between them. Germline assignment: CDR1 KGHSH and CDR2 LQKENI. This CDR3 region has 16 residues.

CDR3 sequence (DNA): TGTGCCAGCAGCTTAGGGACAGGGGGCCGGGTTCAGCCCCAGCATTTT. It codes for CASSLGTGGRVQPQHF. The V and J genes are TRBV11-2 and TRBJ1-5; 11 bases map to TRBD1. CDR1 and CDR2 (germline): SGHAT, FQNNGV. This CDR3 comprises 16 residues. V gave up 1 base and J gave up 6 bases; unmatched junction bases: 5.

The CDR3 region has the DNA TGTGCCAGCAGCTTGGTCCCAGCAACTAATGAAAAACTGTTTTTT. As protein: CASSLVPATNEKLFF. The genes are TRBV5-5 and TRBJ1-4, with D uncertain. This CDR3 is 15 amino acids long. Germline V gene lookup returns CDR1 SGHKS and CDR2 YYEKEE (reference sequence). V was shortened by 0 bases and J by 0 bases, with 6 bases between the two germline ends.

V is TRBV7-6 and J is TRBJ2-1; D is uncertain. Germline CDR1 SGHVS, CDR2 FNYEAQ. V was trimmed by 5 bases and J by 0 bases, leaving 17 bases between them. This CDR3 spans 17 amino acids. CDR3 sequence: CASSPSGALSSYNEQFF. The CDR3 region has the DNA TGTGCCAGCAGCCCCTCTGGAGCGCTGAGCTCCTACAATGAGCAGTTCTTC.

The chain joins TRBV5-1 to TRBJ2-1; 7 bases fit TRBD2. Germline V gene data show CDR1 as SGHRS and CDR2 as YFSETQ. V dropped 0 bases and J dropped 6; count of bases not matched to a gene: 6. This CDR3 comprises 15 residues. The CDR3 sequence is CASSLEGLNTNEQFF. The CDR3 DNA follows: TGCGCCAGCAGCTTGGAGGGACTAAACACCAATGAGCAGTTCTTC.

The gene calls are TRBV30 and TRBJ1-6; D remains unclear. This CDR3 comprises 17 residues. V lost 0 bases, J lost 8 bases, and 20 bases lay in between. CDR1 and CDR2 from the germline V gene are GTSNPN and SVGIG (reference sequence). The CDR3, as DNA: TGTGCCTGGAGTGTACAAGGAGTGAATCTACGATATTCACCCCTCCACTTT. Its protein product is CAWSVQGVNLRYSPLHF. Using reference TRBV30 and TRBJ1-6 for the parts outside the CDR3, the full variable domain is SQTIHQWPATLVQPVGSPLSLECTVEGTSNPNLYWYRQAAGRGLQLLFYSVGIGQISSEVPQNLSASRPQDRQFILSSKKLLLSDSGFYLCAWSVQGVNLRYSPLHFGNGTRLTVT.

The chain links TRBV3-1 (or the pseudogene TRBV3-2) to TRBJ2-2, with a tentative D call TRBD2 (6 bases). Germline loops: CDR1 LGHDT, CDR2 YNNKEL (reference sequence). The CDR3 runs 16 residues. The V end was cut by 2 bases, the J end by 0 bases, with 10 bases between. CDR3 bases: TGTGCCAGCAGCCAACATGCTAGCGCGAACACCGGGGAGCTGTTTTTT. As protein: CASSQHASANTGELFF.

In nucleotides, the CDR3 is TGTGCCAGCTCCCGGGAACTCTCCTACAATGAGCAGTTCTTC. Encoded protein: CASSRELSYNEQFF. V usage is TRBV9 and J usage is TRBJ2-1; tentatively, D is TRBD2 (5 bases). From germline, CDR1 is SGDLS and CDR2 YYNGEE. The CDR3 has 14 amino acids. Trimming pared 7 bases from V and 0 bases from J, leaving 11 bases between.

The rearrangement joins TRBV5-5 to TRBJ1-3; D might be TRBD1 (5 bases). The germline CDR1 and CDR2 sequences are SGHKS and YYEKEE (reference sequence). This CDR3 contains 14 residues. Trimming left V 4 bases short and J 3 bases short, with 11 bases between. This CDR3 is CASSPGGLGNTIYF. DNA of the CDR3: TGTGCCAGCAGCCCGGGGGGACTTGGAAACACCATATATTTT.

The chain's CDR3 is CAISEQPGQGSSDTQYF. The CDR3 DNA reads as TGTGCCATCAGTGAGCAACCGGGACAGGGTTCTTCAGATACGCAGTATTTT. The V and J genes are TRBV10-3 and TRBJ2-3; the match to TRBD1 covers 9 bases. With 2 bases clipped from V and 4 bases from J, the junction kept 10 bases outside the gene matches. The CDR3 covers 17 residues. Looked up from germline, CDR1 is ENHRY and CDR2 is SYGVKD.

The J gene is TRBJ2-7, the V gene TRBV7-9; 9 positions agree with TRBD2. Germline V gene sequence: CDR1 SEHNR, CDR2 FQNEAQ (reference sequence). Trimming at V came to 5 bases and at J to 6 bases, leaving 8 bases not matched to a gene. The CDR3 is 14 residues long. CDR3 nucleotides: TGTGCCAGCAGCGTAGGTAGCGGGAGCTCCGAGCAGTACTTC. Protein: CASSVGSGSSEQYF.

The chain links TRBV3-1 (or the pseudogene TRBV3-2) to TRBJ2-7; 7 bases are shared with TRBD2. Per germline, CDR1 LGHDT and CDR2 YNNKEL (reference sequence). The CDR3 extends over 15 amino acids. With 4 bases clipped from V and 2 bases from J, the junction kept 8 bases outside the gene matches. The CDR3 DNA sequence: TGTGCCAGCAGCCCTGGGGCACGGGGGGCCTACGAGCAGTACTTC. As protein: CASSPGARGAYEQYF.

J is TRBJ1-1 and V is TRBV3-1 (or the pseudogene TRBV3-2), with TRBD1 as a possible D gene (6 bases). Germline V CDR1 and CDR2: LGHDT, YNNKEL (reference sequence). CDR3 size: 15 residues. With 0 bases removed from V and 7 bases from J, the gap between germline ends came to 15 bases. The CDR3 bases are TGTGCCAGCAGCCAAGAAGGGGGACCCATCAGTGAAGCTTTCTTT. It encodes CASSQEGGPISEAFF.

The chain uses TRBV7-2 and TRBJ2-5, with 11 positions matching TRBD2. J gave up 4 bases and V 6 bases, and 4 bases lay outside the gene matches. Germline V gene sequence: CDR1 SGHTA, CDR2 FQGNSA. The CDR3 contains 14 residues. CDR3 loop: CASSRTSGGETQYF. In DNA form, the CDR3 reads TGTGCCAGCAGTCGCACTAGCGGGGGAGAGACCCAGTACTTC. Full variable domain (rest looked up from reference TRBV7-2 and TRBJ2-5): GAGVSQSPSNKVTEKGKDVELRCDPISGHTALYWYRQSLGQGLEFLIYFQGNSAPDKSGLPSDRFSAERTGGSVSTLTIQRTQQEDSAVYLCASSRTSGGETQYFGPGTRLLVL.

V is TRBV2 and J is TRBJ2-5, with D tentatively TRBD2 (5 bases). V was pared by 0 bases and J by 3 bases, with 17 bases between. Germline CDR1 reads SNHLY; CDR2 reads FYNNEI. The CDR3 extends over 17 amino acids. CDR3 residues: CASSEAYLSEEEETQYF. As DNA, the CDR3 is TGTGCCAGCAGTGAAGCCTACCTCTCTGAGGAGGAAGAGACCCAGTACTTC.

This clone was found once. The chain joins TRBV18 to TRBJ1-1; D gene uncertain. The CDR3 has 13 amino acids. Trimming removed 6 bases at V and 1 base at J, with 9 bases between. Germline values: CDR1 KGHSH, CDR2 LQKENI. The CDR3 DNA sequence: TGTGCCAGCTCGTCGGGTCCGAACACTGAAGCTTTCTTT. Its protein is CASSSGPNTEAFF.

This clone showed up just once. This CDR3 reads CAASTGAVGGYTF. The CDR3 DNA is TGTGCCGCCTCGACAGGGGCGGTGGGTGGCTACACCTTC. The rearrangement links TRBV30 to TRBJ1-2, with 8 positions matching TRBD1. Trimming cost V 8 bases and J 7 bases; bases outside gene matches: 12. The CDR3 extends over 13 amino acids. Germline V gene data show CDR1 as GTSNPN and CDR2 as SVGIG (reference sequence).

The chain is built from TRBV4-2 and TRBJ2-3; the match to TRBD2 covers 11 bases. With V trimmed by 5 bases and J by 4 bases, 8 bases remained unmatched. Germline V gives CDR1 LGHNA, CDR2 YNFKEQ. The CDR3 has 16 amino acids. In DNA form, the CDR3 reads TGTGCCAGCAGCTACTCCGGGACTAGCGGCTCAGATACGCAGTATTTT. Protein: CASSYSGTSGSDTQYF.

This rearrangement joins TRBV6-5 to TRBJ1-5; 7 nucleotides align to TRBD1. This CDR3 has 13 residues. In germline, CDR1 is MNHEY, CDR2 SVGAGI. V was pared by 7 bases and J by 1 base, with 1 base of the junction left unmatched. CDR3 residues: CASMGQSNQPQHF. The DNA for the CDR3 is TGTGCCAGCATGGGACAGAGCAATCAGCCCCAGCATTTT.

This rearrangement joins TRBV10-3 to TRBJ1-6; TRBD1 matches 9 bases. Germline CDR1 ENHRY, CDR2 SYGVKD. The ends lost 6 bases at V and 8 bases at J; junction bases unmatched: 5. The CDR3 length is 14 residues. The CDR3 region is CAISRTGVDSPLHF. As DNA, the CDR3 is TGTGCCATCAGCCGGACAGGGGTTGATTCACCCCTCCACTTT.

The gene calls are TRBV11-2 and TRBJ2-7; D might be TRBD1 (6 bases). The V end was cut by 5 bases, the J end by 8 bases, with 13 bases between. The V gene's germline CDR1 is SGHAT and CDR2 FQNNGV. CDR3 size: 12 residues. CDR3 residues: CASSRNRDKQYF. In DNA, the CDR3 is TGTGCCAGCAGCCGGAACAGGGACAAGCAGTACTTC.

This clone was observed once. The chain employs TRBV11-3 and TRBJ2-1, with 7 bases aligning to TRBD1. Trimming removed 8 bases from V and 9 bases from J; junction bases left unmatched: 10. CDR3 length: 13 amino acids. Per germline, CDR1 SGHNT and CDR2 YENEEA. CDR3 sequence: CASSQGGLGEQFF. The CDR3 DNA follows: TGTGCCAGCTCTCAAGGGGGCTTAGGTGAGCAGTTCTTC. The complete variable domain, with remaining parts taken from reference TRBV11-3 and TRBJ2-1, reads EAGVVQSPRYKIIEKKQPVAFWCNPISGHNTLYWYLQNLGQGPELLIRYENEEAVDDSQLPKDRFSAERLKGVDSTLKIQPAELGDSAVYLCASSQGGLGEQFFGPGTRLTVL.

V is TRBV6-2 or TRBV6-3 and J is TRBJ1-4; D not resolved. V lost 3 bases, J lost 0 bases, and 8 bases lay in between. The CDR3 contains 15 residues. Germline V CDR1 and CDR2: MNHEY, SVGEGT. The CDR3 here is CASSYLGATNEKLFF. The CDR3 DNA reads as TGTGCCAGCAGTTATCTCGGAGCAACTAATGAAAAACTGTTTTTT.